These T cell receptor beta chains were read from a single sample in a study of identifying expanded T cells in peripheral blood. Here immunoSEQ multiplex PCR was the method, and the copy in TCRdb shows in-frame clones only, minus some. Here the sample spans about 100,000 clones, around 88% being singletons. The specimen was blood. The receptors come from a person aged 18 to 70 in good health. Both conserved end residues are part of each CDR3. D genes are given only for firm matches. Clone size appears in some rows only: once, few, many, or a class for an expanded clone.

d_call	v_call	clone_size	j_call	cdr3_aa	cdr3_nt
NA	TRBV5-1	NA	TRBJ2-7	CASSPNVRGPLYYEQYF	TGCGCCAGCAGCCCGAACGTTCGGGGCCCACTCTACTACGAGCAGTACTTC
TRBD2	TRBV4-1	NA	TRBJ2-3	CASSQEMAGGLTDTQYF	TGCGCCAGCAGCCAAGAAATGGCGGGGGGCCTCACAGATACGCAGTATTTT
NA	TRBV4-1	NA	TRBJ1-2	CASSQEGPNRVRGYTF	TGCGCCAGCAGCCAAGAGGGGCCAAACAGGGTCCGGGGCTACACCTTC
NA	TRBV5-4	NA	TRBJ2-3	CASSFSSREDTQYF	TGTGCCAGCAGCTTTTCCTCCAGGGAGGATACGCAGTATTTT
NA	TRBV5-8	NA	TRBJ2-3	CASSLRQGTDTQYF	TGTGCCAGCAGCTTACGACAGGGCACAGATACGCAGTATTTT
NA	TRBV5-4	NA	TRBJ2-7	CASSLIGTTYEQYF	TGTGCCAGCAGCTTGATTGGAACTACCTACGAGCAGTACTTC
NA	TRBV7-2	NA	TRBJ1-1	CASTPPVGRHEAFF	TGTGCCAGCACCCCCCCCGTGGGGAGGCATGAAGCTTTCTTT
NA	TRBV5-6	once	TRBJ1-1	CASSLGGMSTEAFF	TGTGCCAGCAGCTTGGGAGGGATGAGCACTGAAGCTTTCTTT
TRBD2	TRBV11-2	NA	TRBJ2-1	CASSLRSAGTSPYNEQFF	TGTGCCAGCAGCTTACGTTCCGCCGGGACTAGCCCCTACAATGAGCAGTTCTTC
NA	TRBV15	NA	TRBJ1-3	CATSREPGWTIYF	TGTGCCACCAGCAGAGAGCCAGGCTGGACCATATATTTT
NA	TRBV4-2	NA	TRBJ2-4	CASSQEGRNIQYF	TGTGCCAGCAGCCAAGAGGGGCGGAACATTCAGTACTTC
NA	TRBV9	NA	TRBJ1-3	CASSAQVGNTIYF	TGTGCCAGCAGCGCCCAAGTTGGAAACACCATATATTTT
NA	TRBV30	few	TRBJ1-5	CAWTPLGGQPQHF	TGTGCCTGGACCCCCTTGGGAGGGCAGCCCCAGCATTTT
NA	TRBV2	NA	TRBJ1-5	CASIRQVGRGRNQPQHF	TGTGCCAGCATTCGACAGGTGGGAAGGGGTCGCAATCAGCCCCAGCATTTT
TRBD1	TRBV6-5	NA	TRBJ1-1	CASSYTDRVVTEAFF	TGTGCCAGCAGTTATACGGACAGGGTAGTCACTGAAGCTTTCTTT
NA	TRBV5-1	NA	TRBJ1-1	CASSRDSNTEAFF	TGCGCCAGCAGCAGGGATTCTAACACTGAAGCTTTCTTT
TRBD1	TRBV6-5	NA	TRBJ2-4	CASSYSGRGKNIQYF	TGTGCCAGCAGTTACTCGGGCAGGGGGAAAAACATTCAGTACTTC
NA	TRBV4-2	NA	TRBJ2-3	CASSQELPDTQYF	TGTGCCAGCAGCCAAGAACTCCCAGATACGCAGTATTTT
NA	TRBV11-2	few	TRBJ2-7	CASSLVRSEQYF	TGTGCCAGCAGCTTAGTACGGTCCGAGCAGTACTTC
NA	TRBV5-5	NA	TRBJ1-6	CASSPTGNYNSPLHF	TGTGCCAGCAGCCCGACCGGGAATTATAATTCACCCCTCCACTTT
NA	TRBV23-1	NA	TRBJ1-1	CASSQWDKKNTEAFF	TGCGCCAGCAGTCAATGGGACAAAAAGAACACTGAAGCTTTCTTT
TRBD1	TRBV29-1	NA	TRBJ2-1	CSVEERYRGYEQFF	TGCAGCGTTGAAGAGAGGTACAGGGGTTATGAGCAGTTCTTC
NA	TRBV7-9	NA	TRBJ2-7	CASSSGNTYEQYF	TGTGCCAGCAGCTCCGGGAACACCTACGAGCAGTACTTC